This TCR beta chain originates from a study of blood T cells in healthy people across ages (dated by TCRdb to between 2015 and 2017). About the full investigation: In model experiments, roughly one uniquely barcoded TCR beta cDNA molecule per two T cells was captured by template switching. Age-related changes in TCR beta repertoire diversity were measured in the study by deep sequencing normalized with unique cDNA molecular identifiers. Four age groups were formed from the donors: young (average roughly 15 years), middle-aged (around 40), aged (roughly 58) and long-lived (around 82). Donors of different ages were randomly distributed across sequencing lanes to avoid experimental bias. The study analyzed two additional independent replicas of 1 million unique cDNA reads from the same blood draw for two donors, one aged 18 to 29 and one aged 80 or older.

The 39 donors, aged about 6 to 95 years, were systemically healthy Caucasian individuals from Russia. Each donor gave 9 to 10 milliliters of peripheral blood, collected into EDTA-treated Vacutainer tubes. PBMCs were isolated by Ficoll-Paque density-gradient centrifugation, with at least 7 million obtained per sample. Total RNA was extracted from PBMCs with Trizol reagent, with at least 5.5 micrograms obtained per sample. Naive CD45RAhigh/CD27high T cell percentages were measured by flow cytometry on a PBMC aliquot from every donor. Receptors were amplified or captured by 5' RACE. The sequencing machine was an Illumina HiSeq 2500. The second PCR ran for roughly 7 to 12 cycles and used a J-beta primer mix along with a sample-barcoded 5' primer. A template-switch 5' adaptor carrying 12 random nucleotides introduced a unique molecular identifier onto each TCR beta cDNA molecule. At least 3 million CDR3-containing paired-end reads were obtained from each sample. First-strand cDNA was synthesized from all RNA with the Mint cDNA synthesis kit, primed by a TRBC-specific oligonucleotide. After uracil-DNA glycosylase treatment, a first 18-cycle PCR used universal primers M1SS and BC2_uni_R on all cDNA. Per the original workflow: Normalization of each sample was performed by random selection of 1 million high-quality reads, each carrying a distinct molecular identifier. Reads with shared molecular identifiers were discarded instead of being binned into consensus sequences. MiTCR, run with a Q25 quality threshold and the strictest error-elimination algorithm, handled CDR3 identification, clonotype clustering and error correction. Lower-bound total TCR beta diversity was estimated with a nonparametric unseen species model using Euler transformation. TCRdb passed the public sequencing reads through fastp at Q25 and MiXCR, retaining productive beta sequences. For every CDR3 protein sequence, its rows merge into one entry that carries the most common genes and DNA. These V and J calls are TCRdb output, not the study's own analysis. The sample yields about 1,800,000 distinct CDR3 sequences; roughly 30% were counted once. The ten largest clones take up 7.7% of the sample.

Spanning cysteine to phenylalanine, the CDR3 consists of 16 amino acids. Only CDR3 DNA is held: 48 bases, read in frame from base 1. Sequences MDHEN (CDR1) and SYDVKM (CDR2) are obtained from the germline V gene. Cut back by 1 base and 0 bases, the V and J ends lie 10 bases apart. Overall results and qualifications from the work: Estimates of total diversity based on one million sequenced T cells were regarded as lower bounds and as underestimates. Because donor CMV infection status was unknown, age-related changes in expanded clonotypes were potentially confounded. As age increased, observed TCR beta diversity per million T cells dropped in a roughly linear way, and a significant reduction was already evident by age 40. Observed TCR beta diversity correlated strongly with the percentage of naive T cells measured by flow cytometry. Compared with the aged group, more naive CD4+ T cells, fewer expanded clones and increased TCR diversity were shown by the long-lived group, suggesting age selection. Since profiling was done on bulk unsorted PBMCs, naive and antigen-experienced compartments could not be conclusively compared.

Only a few counts were recorded for this clonotype. Its antigen is not yet known. Per-base qualities were not stored, and no clone one base away is much larger. The rearranged segments are TRBV28 and TRBJ2-1; the D call could be TRBD1 or TRBD2, with each sharing 6 bases. Sequenced sample: blood. The sequence was obtained from a woman in her 30s in good health. At the DNA level, the sequence is TGTGCCAGCAGTTTATATGGGGGGCCCTCCTACAATGAGCAGTTCTTC. Translated, this is CASSLYGGPSYNEQFF.